This T cell receptor (beta chain) originates from a study of T cell responses to AZD1222 COVID-19 vaccine. Overall study results and limits: Clonal diversity may have been underestimated in mostly white British donors. With two AZD1222 doses given, Spike-specific TCR breadth and depth both rose. Only a handful of AZD1222 recipients were seropositive at baseline.

Worth noting for this clone: Its target is not known.

The CDR3 loop spans 14 amino acids. The germline gives CDR1 SGHNT, CDR2 YYREEE (reference sequence). Trimming cost V 3 bases and J 3 bases; bases outside gene matches: 2. Sequencing was performed with immunoSEQ multiplex PCR; in TCRdb, only in-frame clones are kept and a portion is missing. Here the sample spans 150,000 to 190,000 clones, roughly nine tenths being singletons. The sample consisted of peripheral blood, taken after recovery from COVID-19. This chain uses TRBV5-4 with TRBJ1-4, with 7 nucleotides matching TRBD1. This clonotype was obtained from an adult who had recovered from COVID-19. DNA for the CDR3: TGTGCCAGCAGCTATACAGGGGCTAATGAAAAACTGTTTTTT. Translated, it gives CASSYTGANEKLFF.